Below are 23 T cell receptor beta chains sequenced from a single sample in a study of T cell responses to AZD1222 COVID-19 vaccine. Using immunoSEQ multiplex PCR, the repertoire was profiled, and TCRdb retains in-frame clones only, with some absent. The sample lists some 150,000 clones; over 80% were seen once. The sequencing here drew on peripheral blood, taken on day 0 of MenACWY control vaccination. These receptors all stem from an adult in good health.

CDR3 bases: TGTGCCAGCAGCGGGACTAGTAAAACCGGGGAGCTGTTTTTT. The encoded protein is CASSGTSKTGELFF. The gene calls are TRBV7-9 and TRBJ2-2, with TRBD2 identical over 8 bases. Losses at the gene ends were 5 bases for V and 5 bases for J; bases not matched to a gene: 4. CDR1 and CDR2 from the germline V gene are SEHNR and FQNEAQ (reference sequence). There are 14 residues in the CDR3.

This clone was counted between two and nine times. The V call is TRBV6-5, the J call TRBJ1-5; no clear D gene. CDR3 size: 14 residues. Trimming left V 1 base short and J 6 bases short, with 10 bases between. In germline, CDR1 is MNHEY, CDR2 SVGAGI. CDR3 in amino acids: CASSYYKGSQPQHF. The CDR3, as DNA: TGTGCCAGCAGTTACTATAAGGGTAGTCAGCCCCAGCATTTT.

The rearrangement joins TRBV6-5 to TRBJ1-5; D not certain. V lost 7 bases and J lost 2, with 12 bases in between. The CDR3 sequence is 14 residues long. CDR1 is MNHEY, CDR2 SVGAGI, per germline. CDR3 amino acids: CASTVEGGNQPQHF. Here the CDR3 DNA reads TGTGCCAGCACGGTAGAGGGAGGCAATCAGCCCCAGCATTTT.

The rearrangement links TRBV3-1 (or the pseudogene TRBV3-2) to TRBJ2-7; 8 bases agree with TRBD1. Germline V gives CDR1 LGHDT, CDR2 YNNKEL (reference sequence). Losses at the gene ends were 4 bases for V and 4 bases for J; bases not matched to a gene: 6. The CDR3 runs 14 residues. Written as DNA, the CDR3 is TGTGCCAGCAGCCGGCGGACAGGGTCGTACGAGCAGTACTTC. Its translation: CASSRRTGSYEQYF.

The V and J genes are TRBV11-2 and TRBJ1-3; D is possibly TRBD1 (5 bases). Per the germline V gene, CDR1 is SGHAT and CDR2 is FQNNGV. V lost 1 base and J 0 bases, leaving 10 bases between the germline ends. This CDR3 region has 16 residues. This CDR3 reads CASSLVGPSSGNTIYF. Written as DNA, the CDR3 is TGTGCCAGCAGCTTAGTGGGACCCAGCTCTGGAAACACCATATATTTT.

The chain combines TRBV5-4 with TRBJ1-1; D remains unclear. Germline lookup yields CDR1 SGHNT and CDR2 YYREEE (reference sequence). There are 15 residues in the CDR3. V dropped 5 bases and J dropped 3 bases, with 17 bases sitting between them. For the CDR3, the DNA is TGTGCCAGCAGTTCTGCGGCCCCCCAGGACACTGAAGCTTTCTTT. Protein product: CASSSAAPQDTEAFF.

The genes are TRBV3-1 (or the pseudogene TRBV3-2) and TRBJ1-3; D is uncertain. Trimming removed 2 bases at V and 0 bases at J, with 2 bases between. This CDR3 region has 13 residues. Germline assignment: CDR1 LGHDT and CDR2 YNNKEL (reference sequence). This CDR3 reads CASSQSSGNTIYF. The CDR3 DNA is TGTGCCAGCAGCCAAAGCTCTGGAAACACCATATATTTT.

The chain carries TRBV10-3 and TRBJ2-7; a possible D gene is TRBD2 (6 bases). This CDR3 contains 20 residues. The V end was cut by 2 bases, the J end by 0 bases, with 26 bases between. From germline, CDR1 is ENHRY and CDR2 SYGVKD. The CDR3 loop is CAISEPAGGSGKFSSYEQYF. CDR3 sequence (DNA): TGTGCCATCAGTGAGCCGGCCGGCGGTAGCGGAAAATTTAGCTCCTACGAGCAGTACTTC.

This clone was seen a single time. This chain connects TRBV3-1 (or the pseudogene TRBV3-2) to TRBJ1-1, with unresolved D. Germline values: CDR1 LGHDT, CDR2 YNNKEL (reference sequence). The CDR3 covers 14 residues. The germline V and J ends were trimmed by 3 bases and 1 base, with 9 bases remaining between them. The CDR3 DNA follows: TGTGCCAGCAGCCAGGGGTGGGAGAACACTGAAGCTTTCTTT. Its protein is CASSQGWENTEAFF.

The V and J genes are TRBV13 and TRBJ1-2; D is perhaps TRBD1 (6 bases). The CDR3 length is 12 residues. The germline V and J ends were trimmed by 4 bases and 8 bases, with 11 bases remaining between them. Per the germline V gene, CDR1 is PRHDT and CDR2 is FYEKMQ (reference sequence). The CDR3 loop reads CASSSTGMGYTF. In DNA, the CDR3 is TGTGCCAGCAGCTCCACAGGGATGGGCTACACCTTC. The complete variable domain, with remaining parts taken from reference TRBV13 and TRBJ1-2, reads AAGVIQSPRHLIKEKRETATLKCYPIPRHDTVYWYQQGPGQDPQFLISFYEKMQSDKGSIPDRFSAQQFSDYHSELNMSSLELGDSALYFCASSSTGMGYTFGSGTRLTVV.

This clone occurred once. The chain is built from TRBV18 and TRBJ1-2; D might be TRBD1 (6 bases). The CDR3 covers 15 residues. The germline CDR1 and CDR2 sequences are KGHSH and LQKENI. V was pared by 6 bases and J by 0 bases, with 14 bases between. CDR3 nucleotides: TGTGCCAGCTCCGGGACAAATCGAGCTAACTATGGCTACACCTTC. It translates to CASSGTNRANYGYTF.

The chain is built from TRBV12-3 or TRBV12-4 and TRBJ2-7; D unclear. V was shortened by 1 base and J by 3 bases, with 7 bases between the two germline ends. The CDR3 totals 13 residues. The chain's CDR3 is CASSLVGSYEQYF. The CDR3 DNA reads TGTGCCAGCAGTTTAGTGGGCAGCTACGAGCAGTACTTC.

In its sample, this clone was seen once. The rearrangement joins TRBV11-2 to TRBJ2-3; D not resolved. The V end lost 0 bases, the J end lost 0 bases, and 7 bases lay between the germline ends. Per germline, CDR1 SGHAT and CDR2 FQNNGV. This CDR3 has 15 residues. The chain's CDR3 is CASSLEIGSTDTQYF. For the CDR3, the DNA is TGTGCCAGCAGCTTAGAGATCGGAAGCACAGATACGCAGTATTTT.

V and J are TRBV2 and TRBJ2-7; D might be TRBD2 (6 bases). Germline values: CDR1 SNHLY, CDR2 FYNNEI. The V and J ends lost 7 bases and 3 bases respectively, with 10 bases between them. The CDR3 length is 12 residues. The DNA for the CDR3 is TGTGCCAGCAAGGAGGGATACTACGAGCAGTACTTC. It translates to CASKEGYYEQYF.

This chain connects TRBV7-2 to TRBJ2-1; 9 nucleotides match TRBD2. Germline V gene lookup returns CDR1 SGHTA and CDR2 FQGNSA. V shed 2 bases, J shed 1 base, and the junction held 3 bases outside the gene matches. The CDR3 extends over 16 amino acids. CDR3 protein: CASSLNSGSSYNEQFF. In DNA, the CDR3 is TGTGCCAGCAGCTTAAATAGCGGGAGTTCCTACAATGAGCAGTTCTTC. Filled out from reference TRBV7-2 and TRBJ2-1, the complete variable domain reads GAGVSQSPSNKVTEKGKDVELRCDPISGHTALYWYRQSLGQGLEFLIYFQGNSAPDKSGLPSDRFSAERTGGSVSTLTIQRTQQEDSAVYLCASSLNSGSSYNEQFFGPGTRLTVL.

The V call is TRBV30, the J call TRBJ1-1, with a weak D call TRBD1 (6 bases). The CDR3 has 15 residues. V was shortened by 4 bases and J by 4 bases, with 19 bases between the two germline ends. Germline CDR1 is GTSNPN and CDR2 is SVGIG (reference sequence). This CDR3 is CAWTPEGGWGTEAFF. The CDR3 DNA follows: TGTGCCTGGACCCCCGAGGGGGGCTGGGGCACTGAAGCTTTCTTT.

The gene calls are TRBV19 and TRBJ2-1; D is uncertain. CDR1 is LNHDA, CDR2 SQIVND, per germline (reference sequence). Trimming stripped 8 bases from V and 9 bases from J, with 17 bases between. The CDR3 has 13 amino acids. Here the CDR3 reads CASANADMFEQFF. DNA for the CDR3: TGTGCCAGTGCTAATGCGGATATGTTTGAGCAGTTCTTC.

The genes are TRBV5-1 and TRBJ2-2; D possibly corresponds to TRBD2 (5 bases). Trimming stripped 2 bases from V and 7 bases from J, with 12 bases between. Germline-derived CDR1 and CDR2 are SGHRS and YFSETQ. The CDR3 loop spans 14 amino acids. The CDR3 sequence: CASSFGELGGELFF. CDR3 in DNA: TGCGCCAGCAGCTTTGGGGAGTTGGGCGGGGAGCTGTTTTTT.

This chain joins TRBV27 and TRBJ2-7; 12 nucleotides match TRBD2. V was clipped by 2 bases and J by 2 bases; unmatched bases: 1. Germline V CDR1 and CDR2: MNHEY, SMNVEV (reference sequence). CDR3 length: 15 residues. CDR3 protein: CASSLLAGGPYEQYF. In nucleotides, the CDR3 is TGTGCCAGCAGTTTACTAGCGGGAGGGCCCTACGAGCAGTACTTC.

The rearrangement joins TRBV10-3 to TRBJ2-6; no firm D call. The germline V gene has CDR1 ENHRY and CDR2 SYGVKD. The CDR3 sequence is 19 residues long. The germline V and J ends were trimmed by 5 bases and 5 bases, with 25 bases remaining between them. CDR3 protein: CAISSLRCRIQSRANVLTF. The CDR3, as DNA: TGTGCCATCAGTAGCTTGCGCTGTAGAATACAAAGTAGGGCCAACGTCCTGACTTTC.

The chain employs TRBV2 and TRBJ2-7, with D uncertain. This CDR3 has 11 residues. Germline CDR1 SNHLY, CDR2 FYNNEI. Trimming took off 5 bases at V and 2 bases at J, with 4 bases between the two ends. The CDR3 is CASSLAYEQYF. The CDR3 nucleotides read TGTGCCAGCAGTCTAGCCTACGAGCAGTACTTC.

The chain employs TRBV25-1 and TRBJ2-5, with 7 bases fitting TRBD1. The CDR3 runs to 13 residues. J gave up 6 bases and V 6 bases, and 7 bases lay outside the gene matches. The germline V gene has CDR1 MGHDK and CDR2 SYGVNS. The CDR3 coding sequence is TGTGCCAGCAGGGGTGAGGGGGCAAAGACCCAGTACTTC. Translated, it gives CASRGEGAKTQYF.

The chain has TRBV18 and TRBJ2-2; D gene uncertain. V lost 6 bases to trimming and J lost 6 bases, with 14 bases between them. The germline V gene encodes CDR1 KGHSH and CDR2 LQKENI. The CDR3 extends over 14 amino acids. CDR3 nucleotide sequence: TGTGCCAGCTCCCACCCGCGACCCCCCGGGGAGCTGTTTTTT. It yields the protein CASSHPRPPGELFF.